Presented here are 16 T cell receptor beta chains from one specimen sequenced in a study of blood T cell repertoires in COVID-19. Sequenced by immunoSEQ multiplex PCR; TCRdb stores in-frame clones only, minus some. Of 110,000 or so clones in the sample, more than 80% were seen once. Sequencing was performed on peripheral blood. The receptors shown here come from a woman aged 60 to 75 with COVID-19, enrolled during active disease.

The chain has TRBV10-3 and TRBJ2-7; TRBD2 matches 11 bases. The CDR3 sequence is 17 residues long. Trimming took 4 bases from V and 2 from J; bases not matched to a gene: 10. The V gene's germline CDR1 is ENHRY and CDR2 SYGVKD. The CDR3 loop is CAISVRLAGGGPYEQYF. The CDR3 nucleotides read TGTGCCATCAGTGTTAGGCTAGCGGGGGGCGGGCCCTACGAGCAGTACTTC.

The chain joins TRBV19 to TRBJ1-1, with TRBD1 matching 8 bases. The germline V gene has CDR1 LNHDA and CDR2 SQIVND (reference sequence). The CDR3 spans 15 residues. With 2 bases clipped from V and 0 bases from J, the junction kept 2 bases outside the gene matches. The CDR3, as DNA: TGTGCCAGTAGTATAACAGGGGGAATGAACACTGAAGCTTTCTTT. Its translation: CASSITGGMNTEAFF.

This chain links TRBV14 with TRBJ1-1; D is unresolved. Germline V lookup: CDR1 SGHDN, CDR2 FVKESK. V lost 0 bases to trimming and J lost 1 base, with 9 bases between them. The length of the CDR3 is 15 residues. CDR3 region: CASSQDAGWNTEAFF. The DNA of the CDR3 is TGTGCCAGCAGCCAAGACGCAGGATGGAACACTGAAGCTTTCTTT.

With regard to this clone: Germline is not matched at one junction end, which may reflect a read error. The chain employs TRBV11-2 and TRBJ1-4; possible D gene TRBD1, 5 bases. The CDR3 runs to 16 residues. Germline-derived CDR1 and CDR2 are SGHAT and FQNNGV. The CDR3, as DNA: TGTGCCAGCAGCCCCTGGGACTCGACTACTATTGAAACACTGTTTTTT. It specifies CASSPWDSTTIETLFF. The complete variable domain, with remaining parts taken from reference TRBV11-2 and TRBJ1-4, reads EAGVAQSPRYKIIEKRQSVAFWCNPISGHATLYWYQQILGQGPKLLIQFQNNGVVDDSQLPKDRFSAERLKGVDSTLKIQPAKLEDSAVYLCASSPWDSTTIETLFFGSGTQLSVL.

The chain uses TRBV7-3 and TRBJ1-1; D remains ambiguous. The V and J ends lost 8 bases and 6 bases respectively, with 16 bases between them. This CDR3 is 13 amino acids long. Germline V gene lookup returns CDR1 SGHTA and CDR2 FQGTGA. CDR3 protein: CASAWAGGSEAFF. The CDR3 DNA is TGTGCCAGCGCCTGGGCAGGAGGGTCTGAAGCTTTCTTT.

The chain carries TRBV4-1 and TRBJ1-2; 7 bases map to TRBD1. The V segment lost 0 bases and the J segment 6 bases; nucleotides outside the gene matches: 4. Germline V gives CDR1 MGHRA, CDR2 YSYEKL. The CDR3 is 14 amino acids. The CDR3 DNA follows: TGCGCCAGCAGCCAAGAAGGCAGGGGGGATGGCTACACCTTC. It specifies CASSQEGRGDGYTF.

The chain has TRBV19 and TRBJ1-5, with 8 nucleotides matching TRBD1. With V trimmed by 5 bases and J by 7 bases, 7 bases remained unmatched. The length of the CDR3 is 14 residues. CDR1 LNHDA and CDR2 SQIVND come from the germline V gene (reference sequence). The CDR3, as DNA: TGTGCCAGTAGTGCCACAGGGGGGGGACAGCCCCAGCATTTT. Translated: CASSATGGGQPQHF.

V usage is TRBV7-8 and J usage is TRBJ2-2; 7 bases align to TRBD1. Germline CDR1 and CDR2: SGHVS and FQNEAQ. CDR3 length equals 16 residues. Losses at the gene ends were 4 bases for V and 5 bases for J; bases not matched to a gene: 10. The DNA of the CDR3 is TGTGCCAGCAGCTCCCGACAGGGTCGAGGTACCGGGGAGCTGTTTTTT. Its protein is CASSSRQGRGTGELFF.

V is TRBV5-6 and J is TRBJ1-5; TRBD1 agrees at 8 bases. The CDR3 spans 15 residues. The trim removed 5 bases at V and 0 bases at J, leaving 4 bases unmatched. Germline V gene data show CDR1 as SGHDT and CDR2 as YYEEEE. CDR3 sequence (DNA): TGTGCCAGCAGTACAGGGGGAAGTAGCAATCAGCCCCAGCATTTT. Residues: CASSTGGSSNQPQHF.

This clone was seen a handful of times. This rearrangement joins TRBV4-3 to TRBJ2-2, with D possibly TRBD2 on 6 matching bases. The CDR3 is made up of 17 amino acids. Trimming stripped 3 bases from V and 2 bases from J, with 16 bases between. Germline values: CDR1 LGHNA, CDR2 YSLEER. CDR3 DNA: TGCGCCAGCAGCCAGGTACCGGGACTTGATAACACCGGGGAGCTGTTTTTT. This gives the protein CASSQVPGLDNTGELFF.

This chain connects TRBV7-3 to TRBJ1-2; 7 positions agree with TRBD1. V gave up 4 bases and J gave up 2 bases; unmatched junction bases: 1. The CDR3 covers 13 residues. Germline V gene lookup returns CDR1 SGHTA and CDR2 FQGTGA. CDR3 nucleotide sequence: TGTGCCAGCAGCTGGACAGGAAACTATGGCTACACCTTC. Amino acid sequence: CASSWTGNYGYTF. Full variable domain (remainder filled in from reference TRBV7-3 and TRBJ1-2): GAGVSQTPSNKVTEKGKYVELRCDPISGHTALYWYRQSLGQGPEFLIYFQGTGAADDSGLPNDRFFAVRPEGSVSTLKIQRTERGDSAVYLCASSWTGNYGYTFGSGTRLTVV.

The rearrangement links TRBV7-6 to TRBJ1-3; a possible D gene is TRBD1 (5 bases). CDR3 length: 18 amino acids. The germline V gene has CDR1 SGHVS and CDR2 FNYEAQ. The V end was cut by 4 bases, the J end by 0 bases, with 19 bases between. CDR3: CASSSWGDLLYSGNTIYF. The DNA of the CDR3 is TGTGCCAGCAGCTCGTGGGGGGACCTACTTTACTCTGGAAACACCATATATTTT. Together with reference TRBV7-6 and TRBJ1-3, the CDR3 gives the full variable domain: GAGVSQSPRYKVTKRGQDVALRCDPISGHVSLYWYRQALGQGPEFLTYFNYEAQQDKSGLPNDRFSAERPEGSISTLTIQRTEQRDSAMYRCASSSWGDLLYSGNTIYFGEGSWLTVV.

CDR3 residues: CASSTRGGLSTGELFF. Written as DNA, the CDR3 is TGTGCCAGCAGCACCCGGGGGGGGCTAAGCACCGGGGAGCTGTTTTTT. The rearrangement joins TRBV7-8 to TRBJ2-2, with 8 bases that match TRBD2. In germline, CDR1 is SGHVS, CDR2 FQNEAQ. The J segment lost 4 bases and the V segment lost 5 bases, leaving 9 bases of the junction unmatched. This CDR3 has 16 amino acids.

This clone was counted a single time. The chain has TRBV13 and TRBJ2-1; 14 bases map to TRBD2. Per the germline V gene, CDR1 is PRHDT and CDR2 is FYEKMQ (reference sequence). The trim removed 5 bases at V and 10 bases at J, leaving 7 bases unmatched. This CDR3 region has 15 residues. The CDR3 DNA reads as TGTGCCAGCAGCCGGACTAGCGGGGGGCCTGTAGAGCAGTTCTTC. This translates into CASSRTSGGPVEQFF.

This clone was recorded a few times. The rearrangement uses TRBV12-5 and TRBJ2-7, with 8 bases identical to TRBD2. This CDR3 has 19 residues. Germline CDR1 reads LGHNT; CDR2 reads FRNRAP. V shed 0 bases, J shed 2 bases, and the junction held 15 bases outside the gene matches. CDR3: CASGLVRFPAGGHAYEQYF. The CDR3 coding sequence is TGTGCTAGTGGTTTGGTACGTTTTCCGGCGGGGGGCCACGCCTACGAGCAGTACTTC. The full variable domain, with the rest looked up from reference TRBV12-5 and TRBJ2-7, is DARVTQTPRHKVTEMGQEVTMRCQPILGHNTVFWYRQTMMQGLELLAYFRNRAPLDDSGMPKDRFSAEMPDATLATLKIQPSEPRDSAVYFCASGLVRFPAGGHAYEQYFGPGTRLTVT.

The chain carries TRBV5-5 and TRBJ1-2, with 9 bases matching TRBD1. The length of the CDR3 is 17 residues. J lost 4 bases, V lost 3 bases, and 13 bases had no gene match. The germline V gene encodes CDR1 SGHKS and CDR2 YYEKEE (reference sequence). CDR3 DNA: TGTGCCAGCAGCTCGGGGGACAGGGTTGGTTGGGTCTATGGCTACACCTTC. Protein product: CASSSGDRVGWVYGYTF.